A single sample is the source of the 18 T cell receptor beta chains below, sequenced in a study of blood T cell repertoires in COVID-19. This table comes from immunoSEQ multiplex PCR, and its TCRdb copy is limited to in-frame clones, with some not included. This table has around 110,000 clones, around 78% appearing once. The specimen was peripheral blood. Receptors were obtained from a man aged 25 to 40 with acute or convalescent COVID-19.

This rearrangement joins TRBV15 to TRBJ1-5; maybe TRBD1 (5 bases). There are 16 residues in the CDR3. V gave up 0 bases and J gave up 2 bases, with 11 bases separating them. CDR1 and CDR2 (germline): LNHNV, YYDKDF (reference sequence). CDR3 amino acids: CATSRDRVTGNQPQHF. CDR3 nucleotide sequence: TGTGCCACCAGCAGAGATCGGGTGACAGGCAATCAGCCCCAGCATTTT.

This chain connects TRBV5-1 to TRBJ2-5, with TRBD1 identical over 10 bases. CDR1 and CDR2 (germline): SGHRS, YFSETQ. V was pared by 7 bases and J by 4 bases, with 7 bases of the junction left unmatched. The CDR3 has 14 residues. CDR3 sequence reads: CASGRQGALETQYF. Written as DNA, the CDR3 is TGCGCCAGCGGACGACAGGGGGCCTTAGAGACCCAGTACTTC.

J is TRBJ2-2 and V is TRBV2, with TRBD1 identical over 8 bases. J gave up 0 bases and V 8 bases, and 5 bases lay outside the gene matches. Germline lookup yields CDR1 SNHLY and CDR2 FYNNEI. The CDR3 totals 15 residues. The CDR3 protein is CASGGQGSNTGELFF. As DNA, the CDR3 is TGTGCCAGCGGTGGACAGGGTTCGAACACCGGGGAGCTGTTTTTT.

The chain combines TRBV5-6 with TRBJ2-3, with 8 bases matching TRBD2. V shed 0 bases, J shed 2 bases, and the junction held 2 bases outside the gene matches. The CDR3 totals 15 residues. The germline V gene encodes CDR1 SGHDT and CDR2 YYEEEE. The CDR3 DNA is TGTGCCAGCAGCTTGGTACTAGCGGCCACAGATACGCAGTATTTT. Its protein product is CASSLVLAATDTQYF.

The chain employs TRBV14 and TRBJ1-4; D possibly corresponds to TRBD1 (5 bases). Trimming took off 6 bases at V and 0 bases at J, with 17 bases between the two ends. The CDR3 contains 17 residues. Germline values: CDR1 SGHDN, CDR2 FVKESK. CDR3 sequence: CASSLGGLGATNEKLFF. The CDR3 nucleotides are TGTGCCAGCAGTCTCGGGGGTTTGGGTGCAACTAATGAAAAACTGTTTTTT.

As for this clone: One end of the junction is discordant with germline, which a read error may explain. The chain has TRBV3-1 (or the pseudogene TRBV3-2) and TRBJ1-1; no firm D call. The CDR3 runs 15 residues. Germline V gene lookup returns CDR1 LGHDT and CDR2 YNNKEL (reference sequence). The CDR3 reads CASTQRGRGISEAFF. In nucleotides, the CDR3 is TGTGCCAGCACCCAAAGAGGACGCGGGATAAGTGAAGCTTTCTTT.

This clone came up a few times. V and J are TRBV6-5 and TRBJ1-1, with TRBD1 as a possible D gene (5 bases). The CDR3 extends over 13 amino acids. From germline, CDR1 is MNHEY and CDR2 SVGAGI. V shed 2 bases and J shed 5 bases, with 9 bases lying between them. The CDR3 reads CASSYRRATEAFF. The CDR3, as DNA: TGTGCCAGCAGTTACCGCAGGGCAACTGAAGCTTTCTTT.

The rearrangement uses TRBV7-9 and TRBJ2-3, with TRBD2 matching over 10 bases. Trimming removed 6 bases from V and 4 bases from J; junction bases left unmatched: 19. Germline V gene lookup returns CDR1 SEHNR and CDR2 FQNEAQ (reference sequence). This CDR3 spans 19 amino acids. The CDR3 sequence: CASSQIGLAGDGSPDTQYF. As DNA, the CDR3 is TGTGCCAGCAGTCAGATAGGGCTAGCGGGAGATGGGAGCCCAGATACGCAGTATTTT.

J is TRBJ2-1 and V is TRBV29-1; 7 bases are shared with TRBD1. Trimming at V came to 3 bases and at J to 5 bases, leaving 7 bases not matched to a gene. The CDR3 consists of 14 residues. Germline V gives CDR1 SQVTM, CDR2 ANQGSEA. The CDR3 coding sequence is TGCAGCGTTGATTTGAGGACAGGTGACAATGAGCAGTTCTTC. Amino acids: CSVDLRTGDNEQFF.

This rearrangement joins TRBV30 to TRBJ2-2; 7 nucleotides match TRBD1. The J segment lost 2 bases and the V segment lost 4 bases, leaving 4 bases of the junction unmatched. The CDR3 extends over 14 amino acids. The V gene's germline CDR1 is GTSNPN and CDR2 SVGIG (reference sequence). The CDR3: CAWNTGVNTGELFF. The CDR3 DNA reads TGTGCCTGGAATACAGGGGTTAACACCGGGGAGCTGTTTTTT.

The chain joins TRBV6-2 or TRBV6-3 to TRBJ2-6; D not resolved. CDR3 length: 15 residues. Trimming left V 2 bases short and J 2 bases short, with 7 bases between. Germline loops: CDR1 MNHEY, CDR2 SVGEGT. The CDR3 DNA is TGTGCCAGCAGTTACGTCTCAGCTGGGGCCAACGTCCTGACTTTC. Amino acids: CASSYVSAGANVLTF.

The chain has TRBV6-5 and TRBJ1-2; 8 bases fit TRBD1. Trimming took 5 bases from V and 6 from J; bases not matched to a gene: 11. This CDR3 has 15 amino acids. Germline values: CDR1 MNHEY, CDR2 SVGAGI. The CDR3, as DNA: TGTGCCAGCAGTCTTACCGGACAGGGCCGGAATGGCTACACCTTC. It encodes CASSLTGQGRNGYTF.

This sequence joins TRBV4-1 and TRBJ1-1; D might be TRBD1 (6 bases). This CDR3 region has 15 residues. Trimming took 0 bases from V and 5 from J, leaving 13 bases between them. The germline gives CDR1 MGHRA, CDR2 YSYEKL. The CDR3 here is CASSQDKQGRTEAFF. The DNA of the CDR3 is TGCGCCAGCAGCCAAGATAAACAGGGACGGACTGAAGCTTTCTTT.

V gene TRBV9 combines with J gene TRBJ1-3; tentative D call: TRBD1 (5 bases). The CDR3 spans 15 residues. V shed 0 bases and J shed 0 bases, with 7 bases lying between them. The V gene's germline CDR1 is SGDLS and CDR2 YYNGEE. The CDR3: CASSVGGLSGNTIYF. Written as DNA, the CDR3 is TGTGCCAGCAGCGTAGGGGGCCTCTCTGGAAACACCATATATTTT.

The gene calls are TRBV6-5 and TRBJ1-2; 7 bases are a match to TRBD1. Germline V lookup: CDR1 MNHEY, CDR2 SVGAGI. The CDR3 runs to 14 residues. V lost 6 bases, J lost 5 bases, and 9 bases stayed unmatched. CDR3 nucleotides: TGTGCCAGCAGGCGAACGGGGACAGATTATGGCTACACCTTC. Its protein product is CASRRTGTDYGYTF.

The V gene is TRBV2, the J gene TRBJ2-1; the D gene is possibly TRBD2 (6 bases). The CDR3 consists of 11 residues. CDR1 and CDR2 from the germline V gene are SNHLY and FYNNEI. The V gene lost 6 bases and the J gene lost 9 bases, with 9 bases spanning the gap. The CDR3 loop reads CASRSAGEQFF. CDR3 sequence (DNA): TGTGCCAGCAGATCAGCGGGTGAGCAGTTCTTC.

V gene TRBV21-1 combines with J gene TRBJ2-7; no check of the table's D call, TRBD1, against the DNA was made. TRBV21-1 is a recognized pseudogene. This CDR3 region has 15 residues. The CDR3 coding sequence is TGTGCCAGCAGCAAACTGTGCAGGTTGGACTACGAGCAGTACGTC. As protein: CASSKLCRLDYEQYV.

This clone was found once. The gene calls are TRBV10-3 and TRBJ1-2; TRBD1 is a possible D gene (5 bases). CDR3 length: 14 residues. V was clipped by 3 bases and J by 0 bases, with 8 bases between them. Germline loops: CDR1 ENHRY, CDR2 SYGVKD. The CDR3 DNA sequence: TGTGCCATCAGTGAAAGGGGTTCTAACTATGGCTACACCTTC. Its protein product is CAISERGSNYGYTF.